The T cell receptor (beta chain) under discussion was sequenced for a study of blood T cell dynamics during melanoma immunotherapy. Generated by immunoSEQ multiplex PCR, the TCRdb table keeps only in-frame clones and is missing some. Of almost 15,000 clones in the sample, 90% to 95% were seen once. The time point: week 3, after first cycle of checkpoint inhibitor. The CDR3 loop spans 15 amino acids. The trim removed 5 bases at V and 5 bases at J, leaving 9 bases unmatched. CDR1 MNHNS and CDR2 SASEGT come from the germline V gene. The input for sequencing was blood, taken from a patient treated with checkpoint blockade. The rearrangement uses TRBV6-1 and TRBJ1-2, with 9 bases fitting TRBD1. This sequence originates from a human donor with melanoma. The CDR3 region is CASSSGTGRTYGYTF. The CDR3 DNA reads as TGTGCCAGCAGTTCCGGGACAGGGAGGACTTATGGCTACACCTTC.